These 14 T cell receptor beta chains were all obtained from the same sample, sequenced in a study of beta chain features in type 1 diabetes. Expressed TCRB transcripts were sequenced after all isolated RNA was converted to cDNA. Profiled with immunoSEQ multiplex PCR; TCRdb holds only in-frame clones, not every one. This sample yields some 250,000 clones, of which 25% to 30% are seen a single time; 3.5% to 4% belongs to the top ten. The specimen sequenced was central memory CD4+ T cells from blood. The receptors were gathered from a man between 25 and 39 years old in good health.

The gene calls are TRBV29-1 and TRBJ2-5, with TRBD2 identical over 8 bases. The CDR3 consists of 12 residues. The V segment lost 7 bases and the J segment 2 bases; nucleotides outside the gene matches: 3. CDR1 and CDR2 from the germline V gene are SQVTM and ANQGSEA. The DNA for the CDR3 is TGCAGCGGCAGCGGGGGTCAAGAGACCCAGTACTTC. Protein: CSGSGGQETQYF. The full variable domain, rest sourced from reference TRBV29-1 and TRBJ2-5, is SAVISQKPSRDICQRGTSLTIQCQVDSQVTMMFWYRQQPGQSLTLIATANQGSEATYESGFVIDKFPISRPNLTFSTLTVSNMSPEDSSIYLCSGSGGQETQYFGPGTRLLVL.

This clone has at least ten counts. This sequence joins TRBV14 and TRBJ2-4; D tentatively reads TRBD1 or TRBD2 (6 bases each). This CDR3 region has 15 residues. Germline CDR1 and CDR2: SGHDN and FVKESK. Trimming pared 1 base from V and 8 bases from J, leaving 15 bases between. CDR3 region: CASSQGGGRRDIQYF. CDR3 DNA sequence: TGTGCCAGCAGCCAAGGTGGGGGGCGCAGGGACATTCAGTACTTC. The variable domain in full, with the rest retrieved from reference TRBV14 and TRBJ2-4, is EAGVTQFPSHSVIEKGQTVTLRCDPISGHDNLYWYRRVMGKEIKFLLHFVKESKQDESGMPNNRFLAERTGGTYSTLKVQPAELEDSGVYFCASSQGGGRRDIQYFGAGTRLSVL.

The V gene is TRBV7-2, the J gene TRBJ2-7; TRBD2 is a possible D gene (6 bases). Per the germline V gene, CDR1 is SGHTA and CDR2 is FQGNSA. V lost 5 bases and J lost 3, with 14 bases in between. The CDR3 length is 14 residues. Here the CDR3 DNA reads TGTGCCAGCAGCCCGGGACTCATATACTACGAGCAGTACTTC. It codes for CASSPGLIYYEQYF.

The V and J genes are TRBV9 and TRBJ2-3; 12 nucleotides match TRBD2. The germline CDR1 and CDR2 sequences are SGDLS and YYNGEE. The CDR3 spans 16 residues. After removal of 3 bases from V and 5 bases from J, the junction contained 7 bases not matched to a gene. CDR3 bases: TGTGCCAGCAGCGCTAGCGGGAGGGCCTCGAAAGATACGCAGTATTTT. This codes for CASSASGRASKDTQYF.

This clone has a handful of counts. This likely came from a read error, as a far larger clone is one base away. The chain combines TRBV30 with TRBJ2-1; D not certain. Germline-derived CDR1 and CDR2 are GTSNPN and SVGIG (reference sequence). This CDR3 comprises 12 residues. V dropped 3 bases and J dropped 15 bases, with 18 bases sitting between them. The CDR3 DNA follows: TGTGCCTGGAGGGTACCTGCTACAATTCCGTTCTTC. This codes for CAWRVPATIPFF.

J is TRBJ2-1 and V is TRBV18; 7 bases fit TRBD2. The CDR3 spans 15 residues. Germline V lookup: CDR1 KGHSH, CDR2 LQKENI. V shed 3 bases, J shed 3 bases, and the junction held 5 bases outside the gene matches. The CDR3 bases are TGTGCCAGCTCACCTGGTGAGCGGGGCTACAATGAGCAGTTCTTC. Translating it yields CASSPGERGYNEQFF.

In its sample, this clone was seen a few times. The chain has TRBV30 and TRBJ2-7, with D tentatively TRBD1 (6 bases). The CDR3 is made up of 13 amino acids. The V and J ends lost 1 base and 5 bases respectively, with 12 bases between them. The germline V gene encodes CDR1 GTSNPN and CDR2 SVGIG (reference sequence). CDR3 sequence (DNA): TGTGCCTGGAGTGCCGACAGGCCGGACGAGCAGTACTTC. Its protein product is CAWSADRPDEQYF.

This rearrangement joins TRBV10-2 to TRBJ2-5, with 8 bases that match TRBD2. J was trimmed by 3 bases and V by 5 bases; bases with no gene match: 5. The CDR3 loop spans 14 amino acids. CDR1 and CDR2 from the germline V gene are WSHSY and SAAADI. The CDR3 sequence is CASSQLAVKETQYF. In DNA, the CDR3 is TGCGCCAGCAGTCAACTAGCGGTTAAAGAGACCCAGTACTTC.

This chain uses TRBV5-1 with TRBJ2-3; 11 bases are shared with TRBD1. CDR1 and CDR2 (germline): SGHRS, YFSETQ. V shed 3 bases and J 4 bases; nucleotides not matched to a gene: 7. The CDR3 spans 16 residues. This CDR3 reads CASSSDGQGAPDTQYF. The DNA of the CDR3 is TGCGCCAGCAGCTCGGACGGACAGGGGGCCCCAGATACGCAGTATTTT.

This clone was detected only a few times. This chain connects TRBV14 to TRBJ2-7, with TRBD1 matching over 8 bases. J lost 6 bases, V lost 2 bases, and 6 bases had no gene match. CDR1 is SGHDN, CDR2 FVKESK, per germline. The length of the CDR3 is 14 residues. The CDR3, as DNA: TGTGCCAGCAGCCAACAGGGGGCTTTTGGCGAGCAGTACTTC. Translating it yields CASSQQGAFGEQYF.

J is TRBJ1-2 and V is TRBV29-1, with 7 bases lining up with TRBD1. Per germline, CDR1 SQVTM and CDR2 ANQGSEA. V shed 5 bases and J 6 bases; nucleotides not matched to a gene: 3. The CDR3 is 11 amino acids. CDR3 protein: CSVLQGNGYTF. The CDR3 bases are TGCAGCGTTCTACAGGGGAATGGCTACACCTTC.

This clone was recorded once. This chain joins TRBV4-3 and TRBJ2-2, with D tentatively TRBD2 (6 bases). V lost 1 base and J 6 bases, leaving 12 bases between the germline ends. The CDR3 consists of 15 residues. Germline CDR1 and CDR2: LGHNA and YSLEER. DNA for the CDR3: TGCGCCAGCAGCCAAGCGTCAGGGACTGCCGGGGAGCTGTTTTTT. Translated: CASSQASGTAGELFF.

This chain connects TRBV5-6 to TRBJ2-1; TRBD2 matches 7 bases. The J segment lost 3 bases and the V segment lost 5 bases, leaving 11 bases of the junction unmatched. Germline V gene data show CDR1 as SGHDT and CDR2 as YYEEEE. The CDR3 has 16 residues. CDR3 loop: CASRSVTSEYYNEQFF. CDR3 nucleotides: TGTGCCAGCAGGTCAGTAACTAGCGAATACTACAATGAGCAGTTCTTC.

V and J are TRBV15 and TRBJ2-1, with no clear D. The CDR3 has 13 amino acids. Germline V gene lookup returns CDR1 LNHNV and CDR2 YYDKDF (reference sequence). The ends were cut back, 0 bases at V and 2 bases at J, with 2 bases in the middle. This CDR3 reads CATSRDPYNEQFF. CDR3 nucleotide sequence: TGTGCCACCAGCAGAGATCCCTACAATGAGCAGTTCTTC. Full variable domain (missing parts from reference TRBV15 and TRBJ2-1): DAMVIQNPRYQVTQFGKPVTLSCSQTLNHNVMYWYQQKSSQAPKLLFHYYDKDFNNEADTPDNFQSRRPNTSFCFLDIRSPGLGDTAMYLCATSRDPYNEQFFGPGTRLTVL.